One and the same sample provided the 19 T cell receptor beta chains below, sequenced in a study of T cell changes during pregnancy in multiple sclerosis. This table comes from immunoSEQ multiplex PCR, and its TCRdb copy is limited to in-frame clones, with some not included. The table includes about 100,000 clones, approximately 92% detected once. Source: peripheral blood, taken after pregnancy. These receptors originate from a female donor with multiple sclerosis, enrolled in a pregnancy study.

The chain carries TRBV7-9 and TRBJ2-7, with no clear D. V gave up 2 bases and J gave up 6 bases, with 5 bases separating them. This CDR3 has 11 residues. Germline V gives CDR1 SEHNR, CDR2 FQNEAQ (reference sequence). The CDR3 bases are TGTGCCAGCAGCTTAACTCCCGAGCAGTACTTC. Translation: CASSLTPEQYF.

V usage is TRBV6-4 and J usage is TRBJ2-3; 10 positions match TRBD2. Germline-derived CDR1 and CDR2 are MRHNA and SNTAGT. With V trimmed by 4 bases and J by 4 bases, 11 bases remained unmatched. The CDR3 length is 17 residues. This CDR3 is CASSVPSGTSVADTQYF. Here the CDR3 DNA reads TGTGCCAGCAGTGTCCCCTCCGGGACTAGCGTCGCAGATACGCAGTATTTT.

The rearrangement joins TRBV13 to TRBJ1-6, with 8 nucleotides matching TRBD1. The CDR3 sequence is 17 residues long. Germline V gene sequence: CDR1 PRHDT, CDR2 FYEKMQ (reference sequence). The trim removed 5 bases at V and 8 bases at J, leaving 14 bases unmatched. CDR3 residues: CASSPDGRGRWDSPLHF. DNA of the CDR3: TGTGCCAGCAGCCCCGACGGCAGGGGGCGGTGGGATTCACCCCTCCACTTT. Combining the CDR3 with reference TRBV13 and TRBJ1-6 gives the whole variable domain AAGVIQSPRHLIKEKRETATLKCYPIPRHDTVYWYQQGPGQDPQFLISFYEKMQSDKGSIPDRFSAQQFSDYHSELNMSSLELGDSALYFCASSPDGRGRWDSPLHFGNGTRLTVT.

The chain has TRBV9 and TRBJ1-4, with D possibly matching TRBD1 (6 bases). The CDR3 runs to 17 residues. The V end was cut by 2 bases, the J end by 2 bases, with 16 bases between. Looked up from germline, CDR1 is SGDLS and CDR2 is YYNGEE. The CDR3 DNA sequence: TGTGCCAGCAGCGTCTCGTTCCGGGACACCACTAATGAAAAACTGTTTTTT. Its translation is CASSVSFRDTTNEKLFF. The full variable domain, completed using reference TRBV9 and TRBJ1-4, is DSGVTQTPKHLITATGQRVTLRCSPRSGDLSVYWYQQSLDQGLQFLIQYYNGEERAKGNILERFSAQQFPDLHSELNLSSLELGDSALYFCASSVSFRDTTNEKLFFGSGTQLSVL.

V is TRBV5-5 and J is TRBJ1-5; possible D gene TRBD1, 6 bases. The V and J ends lost 2 bases and 5 bases respectively, with 8 bases between them. Germline-derived CDR1 and CDR2 are SGHKS and YYEKEE (reference sequence). CDR3 length: 13 residues. The CDR3 DNA follows: TGTGCCAGCAGCTTAGCAGGGGATCAGCCCCAGCATTTT. This gives the protein CASSLAGDQPQHF.

This chain joins TRBV9 and TRBJ2-5; D gene uncertain. CDR3 length: 14 amino acids. V dropped 0 bases and J dropped 2 bases, with 8 bases sitting between them. The germline gives CDR1 SGDLS, CDR2 YYNGEE. The CDR3 loop reads CASSVAGDQETQYF. The CDR3 coding sequence is TGTGCCAGCAGCGTAGCTGGAGATCAAGAGACCCAGTACTTC.

This chain links TRBV5-4 with TRBJ1-1; 8 bases align to TRBD1. Germline V lookup: CDR1 SGHNT, CDR2 YYREEE (reference sequence). Trimming took 4 bases from V and 7 from J; bases not matched to a gene: 6. This CDR3 has 13 amino acids. CDR3 in DNA: TGTGCCAGCAGCCATAATGGACAGGGTGAAGCTTTCTTT. Encoded protein: CASSHNGQGEAFF.

The CDR3 is CASGLRRDTQYF. In DNA, the CDR3 is TGTGCCAGCGGACTTCGCAGAGATACGCAGTATTTT. The chain couples TRBV19 to TRBJ2-3, with D perhaps TRBD2 (5 bases). V was cut by 9 bases and J by 5 bases, with 12 bases left in between. The V gene's germline CDR1 is LNHDA and CDR2 SQIVND (reference sequence). This CDR3 comprises 12 residues.

The chain carries TRBV2 and TRBJ2-7; TRBD2 matches at 10 bases. The CDR3 consists of 18 residues. V was pared by 3 bases and J by 1 base, with 12 bases of the junction left unmatched. The V gene's germline CDR1 is SNHLY and CDR2 FYNNEI. This CDR3 is CASSDLGLGLAVSYEQYF. Here the CDR3 DNA reads TGTGCCAGCAGTGACCTTGGGCTTGGACTAGCGGTTTCCTACGAGCAGTACTTC.

The chain couples TRBV28 to TRBJ1-5, with D perhaps TRBD1 (6 bases). The CDR3 totals 13 residues. V lost 5 bases and J 5 bases, leaving 10 bases between the germline ends. In germline, CDR1 is MDHEN, CDR2 SYDVKM. The CDR3 loop reads CASSGTWDQPQHF. The CDR3 DNA follows: TGTGCCAGCAGTGGGACATGGGATCAGCCCCAGCATTTT. Combining the CDR3 with reference TRBV28 and TRBJ1-5 gives the whole variable domain DVKVTQSSRYLVKRTGEKVFLECVQDMDHENMFWYRQDPGLGLRLIYFSYDVKMKEKGDIPEGYSVSREKKERFSLILESASTNQTSMYLCASSGTWDQPQHFGDGTRLSIL.

The CDR3 loop reads CAIGGDSSTYEQYF. The CDR3 region has the DNA TGTGCCATAGGGGGGGACTCCTCCACCTACGAGCAGTACTTC. This chain joins TRBV10-3 and TRBJ2-7, with D maybe TRBD2 (7 bases). Trimming stripped 9 bases from V and 2 bases from J, with 17 bases between. The germline CDR1 and CDR2 sequences are ENHRY and SYGVKD. This CDR3 is 14 amino acids long.

V is TRBV6-6 and J is TRBJ1-1; a possible D gene is TRBD1 (6 bases). Germline V gene data show CDR1 as MNHNY and CDR2 as SVGAGI (reference sequence). This CDR3 is built from 13 residues. V was clipped by 5 bases and J by 5 bases, with 12 bases between them. The CDR3 is CASSAQGVTEAFF. The CDR3 region has the DNA TGTGCCAGCAGTGCACAGGGTGTAACTGAAGCTTTCTTT.

J is TRBJ1-1 and V is TRBV6-5; possibly TRBD1 for D (6 bases). V gave up 6 bases and J gave up 0 bases, with 14 bases separating them. Germline V gives CDR1 MNHEY, CDR2 SVGAGI. This CDR3 has 15 amino acids. This chain's CDR3 is CASRRGQTMNTEAFF. CDR3 bases: TGTGCCAGCAGACGCGGACAGACCATGAACACTGAAGCTTTCTTT.

V and J are TRBV28 and TRBJ2-7, with a possible D match to TRBD1 (7 bases). V lost 7 bases and J lost 3, with 19 bases in between. CDR3 length equals 15 residues. Germline CDR1 and CDR2: MDHEN and SYDVKM. The CDR3 coding sequence is TGTGCCAGCACTGGGGCGGGGACAGCGAGCTACGAGCAGTACTTC. Its translation: CASTGAGTASYEQYF.

The chain combines TRBV7-6 with TRBJ1-1, with D possibly TRBD1 on 6 matching bases. In germline, CDR1 is SGHVS, CDR2 FNYEAQ. Trimming cost V 4 bases and J 5 bases, with 14 bases left between them. This CDR3 has 14 residues. CDR3 in amino acids: CASSWGGGWTEAFF. DNA of the CDR3: TGTGCCAGCAGCTGGGGAGGGGGGTGGACTGAAGCTTTCTTT.

The CDR3 loop is CASSYRSSGGYTF. CDR3 DNA: TGTGCCAGCAGTTACCGGAGCTCTGGTGGCTACACCTTC. V gene TRBV6-6 combines with J gene TRBJ1-2; D is unresolved. This CDR3 comprises 13 residues. The germline CDR1 and CDR2 sequences are MNHNY and SVGAGI (reference sequence). Trimming took off 2 bases at V and 7 bases at J, with 11 bases between the two ends.

Points on this clone: Other DNA sequences in this sample translate to the same CDR3. This chain joins TRBV2 and TRBJ2-7, with TRBD1 matching 9 bases. V lost 8 bases to trimming and J lost 2 bases; unmatched junction nucleotides: 4. Germline CDR1 is SNHLY and CDR2 is FYNNEI. This CDR3 is built from 13 residues. CDR3 sequence (DNA): TGTGCCAGCTCAGGACAGGGGACCTACGAGCAGTACTTC. Amino acids: CASSGQGTYEQYF.

V gene TRBV19 combines with J gene TRBJ2-6; D remains ambiguous. The CDR3 is 14 residues long. The V and J ends lost 5 bases and 0 bases respectively, with 5 bases between them. Looked up from germline, CDR1 is LNHDA and CDR2 is SQIVND (reference sequence). The CDR3 DNA sequence: TGTGCCAGTAGTCGTTCCTCTGGGGCCAACGTCCTGACTTTC. Amino acids: CASSRSSGANVLTF.

J is TRBJ1-2 and V is TRBV28; D possibly corresponds to TRBD1 (6 bases). Germline-derived CDR1 and CDR2 are MDHEN and SYDVKM. This CDR3 has 15 amino acids. Between the trimmed V and J ends, which lost 5 bases and 6 bases, there was a span of 19 bases. CDR3 DNA: TGTGCCAGCAGTCCTCACAGGGTGACGATCGATGGCTACACCTTC. It translates to CASSPHRVTIDGYTF.